These T cell receptor beta chains were read from a single sample in a study of blood T cell repertoires in COVID-19. The method was immunoSEQ multiplex PCR; TCRdb's version includes in-frame clones alone and lacks a portion of them. The sample has 55,000 to 80,000 clones; approximately 90% are singletons. The specimen sequenced was peripheral blood. The receptors here all came from a human donor in a cohort sampled during active COVID-19. The CDR3 runs from the conserved cysteine through the conserved F or W. D genes are given only for firm matches. The size entry is marked missing in some rows and otherwise reads once, few, many or a size class.

abundance,j_gene,v_gene,d_gene,CDR3aa,CDR3nt
-,TRBJ2-1,TRBV10-1,-,CASSPVGANEQFF,TGCGCCAGCAGCCCCGTAGGGGCCAATGAGCAGTTCTTC
-,TRBJ2-7,TRBV6-1,TRBD1,CASSEVPTGYEQYF,TGTGCCAGCAGTGAAGTCCCGACAGGGTACGAGCAGTACTTC
-,TRBJ2-5,TRBV3-1/TRBV3-2,-,CASSQSSEKYF,TGTGCCAGCAGCCAATCTAGCGAAAAGTACTTC
-,TRBJ2-7,TRBV19,-,CASSKVKGSPPEQYF,TGTGCCAGTTCTAAAGTAAAGGGGTCCCCCCCTGAGCAGTACTTC
-,TRBJ1-6,TRBV28,-,CASEGSSPLHF,TGTGCCAGCGAGGGTTCTTCACCCCTCCACTTT
-,TRBJ2-2,TRBV5-5,TRBD2,CASSLGLAGRPGTGELFF,TGTGCCAGCAGCTTGGGGCTAGCGGGACGTCCGGGGACCGGGGAGCTGTTTTTT
-,TRBJ2-1,TRBV19,TRBD2,CASRAYLAGVTVRHPDNEQFF,TGTGCCAGTAGGGCCTATCTAGCGGGAGTTACCGTTCGCCACCCGGACAATGAGCAGTTCTTC
-,TRBJ2-1,TRBV12-5,TRBD2,CASGIAGGPSHEQFF,TGTGCTAGTGGTATAGCGGGAGGCCCCTCGCATGAGCAGTTCTTC
-,TRBJ1-5,TRBV5-5,-,CASSFAGGGQPQHF,TGTGCCAGCAGCTTCGCGGGAGGCGGGCAGCCCCAGCATTTT
once,TRBJ2-3,TRBV5-1,-,CASSLQGRSTDTQYF,TGCGCCAGCAGCTTACAGGGCCGGAGCACAGATACGCAGTATTTT
-,TRBJ2-1,TRBV4-3,TRBD2,CASSQRWRTGTRQGHEQFF,TGCGCCAGCAGCCAACGATGGAGAACCGGGACTAGACAAGGCCATGAGCAGTTCTTC
-,TRBJ2-7,TRBV5-6,-,CASSFNYEQYF,TGTGCCAGCAGCTTCAACTACGAGCAGTACTTC
-,TRBJ1-4,TRBV23-1,-,CASSHPRGLNEKLFF,TGCGCCAGCAGTCACCCCCGTGGGCTAAATGAAAAACTGTTTTTT
-,TRBJ2-7,TRBV28,TRBD1,CASSYRGRLSYEQYF,TGTGCCAGCAGCTACAGGGGGCGTTTGTCCTACGAGCAGTACTTC
once,TRBJ2-3,TRBV24-1,TRBD1,CATRGWDSRDTQYF,TGTGCCACCAGGGGCTGGGACAGTCGAGATACGCAGTATTTT
-,TRBJ2-7,TRBV11-3,-,CASSQYVTHSYEQYF,TGTGCCAGCAGCCAGTATGTAACCCACTCCTACGAGCAGTACTTC
-,TRBJ2-1,TRBV19,TRBD2,CASGLAGVVSYNEQFF,TGTGCCAGTGGACTAGCGGGAGTGGTATCCTACAATGAGCAGTTCTTC